The present entry profiles one TCR beta chain with its context. Antigen unknown. Preparing the TCRbeta library involved the use of unique molecular identifiers. TCRdb used MiXCR to reprocess the PCR reads, holding one entry per CDR3 protein. The repertoire holds approximately 130,000 distinct CDR3 sequences, with around a tenth as singletons. The data belong to a study of T-cell reconstitution after alpha-beta-depleted transplantation in children. Broader study findings: At day 60, the high TCRbeta diversity found in some patients originated from recipient T cells and thymic progenitors that had survived. A year post-transplant, T-cell counts and diversity derived mostly from newly produced T cells.

The CDR3 is 15 residues long. V gave up 3 bases and J gave up 3 bases, with 18 bases separating them. In germline, CDR1 is DFQATT, CDR2 SNEGSKA (reference sequence). The chain combines TRBV20-1 with TRBJ2-7; a possible D gene is TRBD2 (8 bases). The source material was PBMCs, mostly from graft donor cells, sampled 180 days after TCRalphabeta/CD19-depleted stem cell transplant. The TCR originated in a girl younger than two who had a stem cell transplant for combined immunodeficiency, so the T cells may come from the graft donor. CDR3 amino acids: CSARPGGTRSYEQYF. DNA of the CDR3: TGCAGTGCTAGGCCAGGGGGGACTAGGAGCTACGAGCAGTACTTC.